This T cell receptor beta chain derives from a study of cytomegalovirus exposure and HLA in healthy donors. V was clipped by 4 bases and J by 4 bases; unmatched bases: 8. The germline gives CDR1 MNHEY, CDR2 SVGAGI. The CDR3 runs to 15 residues. 60 Vbeta and 13 Jbeta primers were used in PCR. Sequenced by immunoSEQ multiplex PCR; TCRdb stores in-frame clones only, minus some. This listing includes fewer than 200,000 clones. This rearrangement joins TRBV6-5 to TRBJ1-2, with TRBD1 matching over 8 bases. Input material: PBMCs. The receptor was derived from a woman aged 55-70 years in good health and CMV-seronegative. The CDR3 DNA reads TGTGCCAGCAGTTTTGGGGACAGGAGTTCCTATGGCTACACCTTC. The encoded protein is CASSFGDRSSYGYTF.